This T cell receptor (beta chain) came from a study of shared T cell receptors in the human thymus. TCRdb keeps only in-frame clones here, not all; method: immunoSEQ multiplex PCR. The repertoire holds around 340,000 clones, approximately 95% seen once, with around 0.019% in the top ten. Trimming removed 8 bases from V and 6 bases from J, with 19 bases in between. The length of the CDR3 is 14 residues. The germline V gene encodes CDR1 LNHDA and CDR2 SQIVND (reference sequence). Source material: thymocytes. This TCR derives from a human donor. This sequence joins TRBV19 and TRBJ1-1; TRBD1 is a possible D gene (6 bases). For the CDR3, the DNA is TGTGCCAGTGGCTTAAGAACAGGGAGGGCTGAAGCTTTCTTT. The encoded protein is CASGLRTGRAEAFF.